This TCR beta chain was obtained from a study of cytomegalovirus exposure and HLA in healthy donors. 60 Vbeta and 13 Jbeta primers were used in PCR. In the authors' workflow: The authors later counted 65 million to 90 million unique TCR beta chains, approximately 12 million of them shared. The method was immunoSEQ multiplex PCR; TCRdb's version includes in-frame clones alone and lacks a portion of them. V and J calls plus clone size are reproduced from that table; the DNA served to infer D and trimming. Of 200,000 to 250,000 clones listed, about 84% are singletons. A remark on this clone: Its target is not known.

CDR3 size: 14 residues. With 8 bases clipped from V and 0 bases from J, the junction kept 7 bases outside the gene matches. Germline lookup yields CDR1 LNHDA and CDR2 SQIVND (reference sequence). Study results and caveats: Analysis was performed later, and it showed HLA-associated TCR beta chains to be more clonally expanded than equally common others. Specificity for CMV antigens was confirmed in vitro for a few of the CMV-associated chains.

The chain couples TRBV19 to TRBJ2-7; TRBD2 matches 7 bases. This TCR derives from a human donor in good health. Material: PBMCs. In DNA form, the CDR3 reads TGTGCCAGTTCACCGCAGCGGGGCTCCTACGAGCAGTACTTC. This translates into CASSPQRGSYEQYF.